This record covers a single T cell receptor beta chain. This specimen comes from a study of blood T cell repertoires in COVID-19. Overall study: Collection of acute and convalescent COVID-19 samples took place in the United States, Italy and Spain. The cDNA or gDNA used as material had been derived from T cells, B-cell-depleted T cells, or PBMCs.

Source study methods: Reference gene primer amplification yielded estimated nucleated cell counts. The repertoire was sequenced with immunoSEQ multiplex PCR; TCRdb's copy has only in-frame clones and lacks some. For V, J and clone size, that table is used; D and trimming come from the DNA. In the table there are roughly 380,000 clones, around 84% of which are singletons. With 8 bases clipped from V and 2 bases from J, the junction kept 5 bases outside the gene matches. This CDR3 has 14 residues. The V gene's germline CDR1 is MNHNY and CDR2 SVGAGI (reference sequence). The chain recombines TRBV6-6 with TRBJ2-2, with TRBD2 identical over 7 bases. Sequenced input: peripheral blood. The TCR sequence derives from a human donor with acute or convalescent COVID-19. The donor label of this sample is uncertain. The CDR3 nucleotides are TGTGCCAGCCGGGGGGAGGTTAACACCGGGGAGCTGTTTTTT. Its translation is CASRGEVNTGELFF.